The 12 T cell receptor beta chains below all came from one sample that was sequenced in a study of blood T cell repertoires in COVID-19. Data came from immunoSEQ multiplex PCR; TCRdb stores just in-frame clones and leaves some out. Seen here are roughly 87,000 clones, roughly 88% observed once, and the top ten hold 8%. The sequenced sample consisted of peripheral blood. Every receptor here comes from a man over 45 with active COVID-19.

This chain's CDR3 is CASSLRGQGARQPQHF. As DNA, the CDR3 is TGTGCCAGCAGCCTCCGAGGACAGGGGGCGAGGCAGCCCCAGCATTTT. This sequence joins TRBV2 and TRBJ1-5; 11 positions match TRBD1. J was trimmed by 7 bases and V by 6 bases; bases with no gene match: 11. This CDR3 region has 16 residues. The V gene's germline CDR1 is SNHLY and CDR2 FYNNEI.

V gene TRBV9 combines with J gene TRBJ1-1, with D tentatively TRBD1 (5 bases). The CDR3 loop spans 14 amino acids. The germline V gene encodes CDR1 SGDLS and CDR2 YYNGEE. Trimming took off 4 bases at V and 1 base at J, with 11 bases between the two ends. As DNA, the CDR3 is TGTGCCAGCAGCCCCTACGGACAGAACACTGAAGCTTTCTTT. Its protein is CASSPYGQNTEAFF.

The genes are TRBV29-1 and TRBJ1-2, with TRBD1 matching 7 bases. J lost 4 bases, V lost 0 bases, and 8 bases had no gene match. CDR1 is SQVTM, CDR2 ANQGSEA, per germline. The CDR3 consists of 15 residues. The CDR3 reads CSVEEGSRGTYGYTF. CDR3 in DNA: TGCAGCGTTGAAGAGGGGAGCAGGGGGACCTATGGCTACACCTTC.

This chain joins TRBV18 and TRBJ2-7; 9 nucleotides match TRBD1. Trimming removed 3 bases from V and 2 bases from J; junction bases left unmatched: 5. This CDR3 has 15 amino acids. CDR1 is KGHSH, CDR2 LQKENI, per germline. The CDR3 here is CASSPPGQGTYEQYF. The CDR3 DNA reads TGTGCCAGCTCACCCCCGGGACAGGGAACCTACGAGCAGTACTTC. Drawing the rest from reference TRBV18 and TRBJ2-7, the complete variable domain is NAGVMQNPRHLVRRRGQEARLRCSPMKGHSHVYWYRQLPEEGLKFMVYLQKENIIDESGMPKERFSAEFPKEGPSILRIQQVVRGDSAAYFCASSPPGQGTYEQYFGPGTRLTVT.

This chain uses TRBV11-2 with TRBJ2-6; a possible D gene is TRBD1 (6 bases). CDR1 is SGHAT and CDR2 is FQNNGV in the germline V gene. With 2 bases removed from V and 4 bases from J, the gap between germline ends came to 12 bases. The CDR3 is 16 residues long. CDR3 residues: CASSLSGQLGANVLTF. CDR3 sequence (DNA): TGTGCCAGCAGCTTAAGCGGACAGTTAGGGGCCAACGTCCTGACTTTC.

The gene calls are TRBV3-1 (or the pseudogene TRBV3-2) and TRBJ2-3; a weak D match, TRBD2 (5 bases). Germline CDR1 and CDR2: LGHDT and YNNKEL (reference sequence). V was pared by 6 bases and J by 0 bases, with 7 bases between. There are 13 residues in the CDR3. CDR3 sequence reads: CASRRRSTDTQYF. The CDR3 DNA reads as TGTGCCAGCAGGAGGAGGAGCACAGATACGCAGTATTTT.

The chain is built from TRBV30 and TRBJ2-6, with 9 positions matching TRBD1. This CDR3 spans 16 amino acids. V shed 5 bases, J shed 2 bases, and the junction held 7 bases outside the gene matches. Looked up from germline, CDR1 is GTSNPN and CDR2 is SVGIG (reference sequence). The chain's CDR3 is CAWAGTGLTGANVLTF. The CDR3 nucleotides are TGTGCCTGGGCCGGGACAGGGCTCACTGGGGCCAACGTCCTGACTTTC.

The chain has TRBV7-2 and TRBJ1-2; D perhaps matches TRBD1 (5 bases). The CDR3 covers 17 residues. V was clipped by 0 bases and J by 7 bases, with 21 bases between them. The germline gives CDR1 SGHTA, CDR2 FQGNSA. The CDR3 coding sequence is TGTGCCAGCAGCTTAGCGGGGCGGGGCGCCCCGTTAAGTGGCTACACCTTC. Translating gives CASSLAGRGAPLSGYTF.

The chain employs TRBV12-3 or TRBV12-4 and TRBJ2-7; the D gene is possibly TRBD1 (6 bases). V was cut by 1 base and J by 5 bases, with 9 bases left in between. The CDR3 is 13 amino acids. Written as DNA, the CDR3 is TGTGCCAGCAGTTTAGTGGGGGCAGACGAGCAGTACTTC. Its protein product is CASSLVGADEQYF.

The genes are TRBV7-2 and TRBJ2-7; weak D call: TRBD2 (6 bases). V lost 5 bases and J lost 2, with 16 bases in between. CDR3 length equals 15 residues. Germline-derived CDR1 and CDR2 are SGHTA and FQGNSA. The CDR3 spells CASSRERYPAYEQYF. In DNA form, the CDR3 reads TGTGCCAGCAGCCGGGAGCGGTACCCCGCCTACGAGCAGTACTTC.

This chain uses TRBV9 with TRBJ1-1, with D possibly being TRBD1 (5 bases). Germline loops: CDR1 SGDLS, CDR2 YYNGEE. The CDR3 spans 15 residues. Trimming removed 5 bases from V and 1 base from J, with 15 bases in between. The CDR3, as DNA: TGTGCCAGCAGGTCCCTGGGGGGGACGAACACTGAAGCTTTCTTT. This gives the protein CASRSLGGTNTEAFF.

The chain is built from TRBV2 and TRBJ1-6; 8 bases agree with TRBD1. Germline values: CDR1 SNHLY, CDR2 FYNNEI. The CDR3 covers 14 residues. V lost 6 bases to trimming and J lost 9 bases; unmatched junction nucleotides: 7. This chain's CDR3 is CASRGQVEGSPLHF. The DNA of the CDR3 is TGTGCCAGCAGGGGACAGGTAGAAGGTTCACCCCTCCACTTT.